This T cell receptor (beta chain) was sequenced during a study of T cells expressing NK-cell markers. Study-wide context: In sorted CD3+CD56+NKG2C+, CD3+CD56+NKG2C- and CD3+CD56-NKG2C+ T cells, TCR beta repertoires were obtained. Serological testing identified seven of the eight sequenced donors as HCMV-seropositive and one as seronegative. Study-wide results and caveats: These same clonotypes (in several donors) also led the CD3+CD56-NKG2C+ fraction.

The CDR3 has 12 amino acids. Germline CDR1 reads KGHDR; CDR2 reads SFDVKD. From its re-call of the 5' RACE reads, TCRdb lists each CDR3 protein once, without DNA. The sample table includes under 500,000 distinct CDR3 sequences. Points on this clonotype: The antigen is not known.

The sample taken for sequencing was blood T cells: a sorted CD56 or NKG2C T cell subset, CD4+ or CD8+ T cells, or bulk PBMC T cells (not recorded which). The rearrangement links TRBV24-1 to TRBJ1-1. This TCR derives from a woman between 18 and 69 years old in good health. CDR3 loop: CATSDFGTEAFF.